The T cell receptor (beta chain) under discussion was sequenced for a study of T cell responses to AZD1222 COVID-19 vaccine. About the research overall: Second doses that came at about 4 or about 12 weeks were put together. Findings of the study overall: Increased Spike-specific TCR breadth and depth were observed after two AZD1222 doses. Females outnumbered males among donors, who were mostly white British; clonal diversity was possibly underestimated. At 160-218 and 743-854, vaccine-associated CD4 TCRs were dominant, and they spanned spike.

Germline values: CDR1 LGHDT, CDR2 YNNKEL (reference sequence). This CDR3 spans 15 amino acids. The ends were cut back, 1 base at V and 3 bases at J, with 13 bases in the middle. Produced via immunoSEQ multiplex PCR; TCRdb's table is partial and in-frame only. The data contain 50,000 to 55,000 clones, about four fifths of them singletons. Worth noting for this clone: No antigen is known for it.

The sequences come from peripheral blood, collected on day 0 of AZD1222 vaccination. This chain joins TRBV3-1 (or the pseudogene TRBV3-2) and TRBJ2-7; D perhaps matches TRBD2 (6 bases). The source of this sequence is an adult in good health. CDR3 protein: CASSQGVGDFYEQYF. The DNA of the CDR3 is TGTGCCAGCAGCCAAGGGGTAGGGGACTTCTACGAGCAGTACTTC.